Listed below are T cell receptor beta chains from one sample, sequenced in a study of blood T cell repertoires in COVID-19. The data were produced by immunoSEQ multiplex PCR, yet TCRdb's version contains in-frame clones alone and is incomplete. The table includes fewer than 700,000 clones, roughly 89% detected once. Sequencing was carried out using peripheral blood. These receptors all come from a woman between 50 and 59 years old with COVID-19, enrolled during active disease. Each CDR3 is given with its conserved first and last residue. The order of the fields is V gene, clone size, J gene, D gene, CDR3 protein, CDR3 DNA. D genes are given only for firm matches. Clone size is given for some rows only: seen once, a few or many times, or a class if the clone is expanded.

v_call: TRBV27; clone_size: .; j_call: TRBJ2-1; d_call: .; cdr3_aa: CASSLSSLNEQFF; cdr3_nt: TGTGCCAGCAGTTTATCTTCCCTCAATGAGCAGTTCTTC
v_call: TRBV19; clone_size: .; j_call: TRBJ1-4; d_call: TRBD1; cdr3_aa: CASGETGLNEKLFF; cdr3_nt: TGTGCCAGTGGGGAGACAGGGCTGAATGAAAAACTGTTTTTT
v_call: TRBV7-9; clone_size: .; j_call: TRBJ2-6; d_call: .; cdr3_aa: CASSLGANRDSGANVLTF; cdr3_nt: TGTGCCAGCAGCTTAGGAGCTAACAGAGACTCTGGGGCCAACGTCCTGACTTTC
v_call: TRBV12-3/TRBV12-4; clone_size: .; j_call: TRBJ1-1; d_call: .; cdr3_aa: CASSLKGVTEAFF; cdr3_nt: TGTGCCAGCAGTTTAAAGGGGGTCACTGAAGCTTTCTTT
v_call: TRBV21-1; clone_size: .; j_call: TRBJ2-1; d_call: .; cdr3_aa: CASSKSPRGPGEQFF; cdr3_nt: TGTGCCAGCAGCAAATCTCCGCGGGGCCCTGGGGAGCAGTTCTTC
v_call: TRBV2; clone_size: .; j_call: TRBJ1-2; d_call: .; cdr3_aa: CASSEVTGRNYGYTF; cdr3_nt: TGTGCCAGCAGTGAAGTAACAGGGCGGAACTATGGCTACACCTTC
v_call: TRBV3-1/TRBV3-2; clone_size: .; j_call: TRBJ2-3; d_call: TRBD2; cdr3_aa: CASSLSGGSTDTQYF; cdr3_nt: TGTGCCAGCAGCCTGAGCGGGGGAAGTACAGATACGCAGTATTTT
v_call: TRBV7-2; clone_size: .; j_call: TRBJ2-5; d_call: .; cdr3_aa: CASSSAEEIQETQYF; cdr3_nt: TGTGCCAGCAGCTCCGCGGAGGAGATACAAGAGACCCAGTACTTC
v_call: TRBV28; clone_size: .; j_call: TRBJ2-2; d_call: .; cdr3_aa: CASFLGAGDGGELFF; cdr3_nt: TGTGCCAGCTTTCTCGGCGCGGGTGACGGCGGGGAGCTGTTTTTT
v_call: TRBV10-3; clone_size: .; j_call: TRBJ1-2; d_call: .; cdr3_aa: CAISEGSQYTF; cdr3_nt: TGTGCCATCAGTGAGGGCAGTCAGTACACCTTC
v_call: TRBV19; clone_size: .; j_call: TRBJ1-1; d_call: .; cdr3_aa: CASSTSGWNTEAFF; cdr3_nt: TGTGCCAGTAGTACGTCAGGGTGGAACACTGAAGCTTTCTTT
v_call: TRBV3-1/TRBV3-2; clone_size: .; j_call: TRBJ1-3; d_call: .; cdr3_aa: CASSPFENRARNTIYF; cdr3_nt: TGTGCCAGCAGCCCATTCGAGAACAGGGCGAGAAACACCATATATTTT
v_call: TRBV4-2; clone_size: .; j_call: TRBJ1-2; d_call: .; cdr3_aa: CASSPMIYRAGYGYTF; cdr3_nt: TGTGCCAGCAGCCCTATGATCTACAGGGCTGGCTATGGCTACACCTTC
v_call: TRBV19; clone_size: .; j_call: TRBJ2-4; d_call: .; cdr3_aa: CASSGWGHGPKNIQYF; cdr3_nt: TGTGCCAGTAGTGGATGGGGACACGGGCCGAAAAACATTCAGTACTTC
v_call: TRBV18; clone_size: .; j_call: TRBJ1-6; d_call: TRBD1; cdr3_aa: CASSPPLGTGGSPLHF; cdr3_nt: TGTGCCAGCTCACCACCGTTGGGGACAGGGGGATCACCCCTCCACTTT
v_call: TRBV19; clone_size: .; j_call: TRBJ2-3; d_call: .; cdr3_aa: CASSIDSRGTDTQYF; cdr3_nt: TGTGCCAGTAGTATAGACTCCCGCGGGACAGATACGCAGTATTTT
v_call: TRBV27; clone_size: once; j_call: TRBJ2-7; d_call: .; cdr3_aa: CASSRDSFPYEQYF; cdr3_nt: TGTGCCAGCAGCCGTGACTCCTTCCCCTACGAGCAGTACTTC
v_call: TRBV5-1; clone_size: .; j_call: TRBJ2-6; d_call: .; cdr3_aa: CASSPRRELRGTRGANVLTF; cdr3_nt: TGCGCCAGCAGCCCGAGGAGGGAACTGAGGGGAACGAGGGGGGCCAACGTCCTGACTTTC
v_call: TRBV6-1; clone_size: few; j_call: TRBJ1-1; d_call: .; cdr3_aa: CASTLQENTEAFF; cdr3_nt: TGTGCCAGCACTTTACAGGAAAACACTGAAGCTTTCTTT
v_call: TRBV9; clone_size: .; j_call: TRBJ1-4; d_call: .; cdr3_aa: CASSVAGDTNEKLFF; cdr3_nt: TGTGCCAGCAGCGTAGCGGGGGATACAAATGAAAAACTGTTTTTT
v_call: TRBV11-3; clone_size: .; j_call: TRBJ2-1; d_call: TRBD2; cdr3_aa: CASTISGEGEQFF; cdr3_nt: TGTGCCAGCACTATTAGCGGGGAAGGTGAGCAGTTCTTC
v_call: TRBV7-9; clone_size: .; j_call: TRBJ1-4; d_call: .; cdr3_aa: CASSFSGAGGNEKLFF; cdr3_nt: TGTGCCAGCAGCTTCTCAGGGGCTGGAGGTAATGAAAAACTGTTTTTT
v_call: TRBV14; clone_size: .; j_call: TRBJ2-7; d_call: .; cdr3_aa: CASSPLRRTYEQYF; cdr3_nt: TGTGCCAGCAGCCCCCTCCGGAGGACCTACGAGCAGTACTTC
v_call: TRBV29-1; clone_size: once; j_call: TRBJ1-5; d_call: .; cdr3_aa: CSVAGESSQPQHF; cdr3_nt: TGCAGCGTTGCCGGGGAGAGCAGTCAGCCCCAGCATTTT